This T cell receptor beta chain was recorded in a study of identical twins. Study conclusions and caveats: Out-of-frame sharing of TCR alpha in monozygotic twins was underestimated by models. It was possible that invariant MAIT and iNKT cells partly confounded the zero-insertion analyses. The study reached conclusions through statistical analysis that was cross-sectional, not following the same donors.

The germline V gene has CDR1 SEHNR and CDR2 FQNEAQ (reference sequence). This CDR3 spans 17 amino acids. V lost 2 bases to trimming and J lost 7 bases, with 23 bases between them. At least ten counts were recorded for this clonotype. Its target is unknown. In TCRdb, the 5' RACE reads were re-called with MiXCR into one record per CDR3 protein. The repertoire consists of approximately 220,000 distinct CDR3 sequences, with approximately 7.8% occurring once and the leading ten covering over 5%. These data were also filed under a second study, of yellow fever vaccine responses in identical twins. That work states: As reported, the vaccine T cell response of twins seemed partly convergent and partly personalized.

The specimen sequenced was CD8+ T cells sorted from blood. The TCR sequence derives from a woman aged 18-35 years in good health. V and J are TRBV7-9 and TRBJ1-1; TRBD1 might be the D (6 bases). The DNA for the CDR3 is TGTGCCAGCAGCTTACCCGGGGGGCGCAGGGACCACTATGAAGCTTTCTTT. Translation: CASSLPGGRRDHYEAFF.